This T cell receptor (beta chain) was profiled in a study of blood T cell repertoires in COVID-19. Study at large: T cells, B-cell-depleted T cells, or PBMCs supplied cDNA or gDNA.

Source study methods: Researchers report that nucleated cell counts were estimated from reference gene primer amplification. TCRdb keeps only in-frame clones here, not all; method: immunoSEQ multiplex PCR. Clone size and the V and J calls come from that table; the DNA yielded D and trimming. The sample carries about 190,000 clones, approximately 79% recorded once. This CDR3 is built from 13 residues. CDR1 is LGHNT, CDR2 FRNRAP, per germline. Trimming pared 2 bases from V and 2 bases from J, leaving 5 bases between. Sequenced material: peripheral blood. The TCR was taken from a man aged 25 to 40 with active or convalescent COVID-19. The chain combines TRBV12-5 with TRBJ2-3; the D is unclear. In DNA, the CDR3 is TGTGCTAGTGGTTTGCAGTTCACAGATACGCAGTATTTT. Amino acids: CASGLQFTDTQYF.